This T cell receptor (beta chain) is drawn from a study of blood T cell repertoires in COVID-19. Clones were read by immunoSEQ multiplex PCR, and TCRdb kept only the in-frame ones, dropping some. The repertoire holds 300,000 to 400,000 clones, less than 90% seen once, with roughly 1% in the top ten. The origin of this receptor is a woman under 40 who had recovered from COVID-19. Sequencing input: PBMCs or T cells enriched from blood (not recorded which).

The CDR3: CASSIRGQGEEKLFF. CDR3 nucleotide sequence: TGTGCCAGTAGTATAAGGGGACAGGGCGAAGAAAAACTGTTTTTT. The rearrangement links TRBV19 to TRBJ1-4, with 9 bases lining up with TRBD1. Germline loops: CDR1 LNHDA, CDR2 SQIVND (reference sequence). The CDR3 consists of 15 residues. Germline trimming cut 2 bases from V and 8 bases from J; bases unmatched to any gene: 6.